A selection of T cell receptor beta chains follows, all from one sample in a study of human T cells and chemical hapten exposure. TCRdb processed the RACE reads anew with MiXCR; each CDR3 protein has one entry. This sample carries about 39,000 distinct CDR3 sequences, more than 9.5% of them seen once, and the ten largest clones take 2% to 2.5%. The sequencing here drew on whole blood, taken in connection with sensitization to the hapten diphenylcyclopropenone (DPC). All receptors derive from a middle-aged woman with alopecia areata. Some clones in this sample may be carry-over from other donors' samples. Each CDR3 is given with its conserved first and last residue. The order of the fields is D gene, J gene, clone size, V gene, CDR3 protein, CDR3 DNA. D genes are given only for firm matches. Size is omitted from some rows. Given values are once, few, many or a class for expanded clones.

. TRBJ1-3 medium-sized TRBV7-9 CASSLRESSGNTIYF TGTGCCAGCAGCTTACGGGAGAGCTCTGGAAACACCATATATTTT
. TRBJ2-7 . TRBV28 CASMSLPSYEQYF TGTGCCAGCATGAGCCTCCCCTCCTACGAGCAGTACTTC
TRBD1 TRBJ2-5 few TRBV3-1 CASSQVGQGHQTQYF TGTGCCAGCAGCCAAGTGGGACAGGGCCACCAGACCCAGTACTTC
. TRBJ2-7 . TRBV24-1 CATSESPSGEQYF TGTGCCACCAGTGAAAGCCCATCGGGAGAGCAGTACTTC
. TRBJ2-7 many TRBV11-2 CASSLDSDTSREQYF TGTGCCAGCAGCTTAGATTCGGATACCTCCCGCGAGCAGTACTTC
. TRBJ1-6 . TRBV11-2 CASSLAATIYNSPLHF TGTGCCAGCAGCTTAGCGGCCACCATCTATAATTCACCCCTCCACTTT
. TRBJ1-5 few TRBV7-9 CASSLEKGNQPQHF TGTGCCAGCAGCTTGGAGAAGGGCAATCAGCCCCAGCATTTT
. TRBJ2-5 many TRBV7-9 CASSLFGGTRTQETQYF TGTGCCAGCAGCTTATTCGGGGGTACAAGAACCCAAGAGACCCAGTACTTC
TRBD2 TRBJ2-3 few TRBV12-3/TRBV12-4 CASRWSSGGASTDTQYF TGTGCCAGCAGGTGGTCTAGCGGGGGGGCCAGCACAGATACGCAGTATTTT
. TRBJ1-2 many TRBV9 CASSAKPGRRYGYTF TGTGCCAGCAGCGCCAAACCGGGCCGCCGCTATGGCTACACCTTC
. TRBJ2-7 . TRBV18 CASSPAGSRSSYEQYF TGTGCCAGCTCACCAGCAGGCTCCCGTAGTTCCTACGAGCAGTACTTC